The clone carrying this T cell receptor beta chain has only a few counts. The data were taken from a study of early T cells in non-severe SARS-CoV-2 infection. The CDR3 consists of 14 residues. CDR1 and CDR2 (germline): DFQATT, SNEGSKA (reference sequence). Trimming removed 2 bases at V and 3 bases at J, with 11 bases between. TCRdb recomputed calls from the 5' RACE reads with MiXCR, one row per CDR3 protein. The sample holds roughly 90,000 distinct CDR3 sequences, about 14% seen once. The V call is TRBV20-1, the J call TRBJ2-1; D is unclear. The clonotype comes from an adult who was a healthcare worker with PCR-confirmed SARS-CoV-2 infection or an uninfected control (not recorded which). Input material: whole blood. The CDR3 loop is CSARWAPDYNEQFF. CDR3 nucleotides: TGCAGTGCTAGATGGGCGCCTGACTACAATGAGCAGTTCTTC.